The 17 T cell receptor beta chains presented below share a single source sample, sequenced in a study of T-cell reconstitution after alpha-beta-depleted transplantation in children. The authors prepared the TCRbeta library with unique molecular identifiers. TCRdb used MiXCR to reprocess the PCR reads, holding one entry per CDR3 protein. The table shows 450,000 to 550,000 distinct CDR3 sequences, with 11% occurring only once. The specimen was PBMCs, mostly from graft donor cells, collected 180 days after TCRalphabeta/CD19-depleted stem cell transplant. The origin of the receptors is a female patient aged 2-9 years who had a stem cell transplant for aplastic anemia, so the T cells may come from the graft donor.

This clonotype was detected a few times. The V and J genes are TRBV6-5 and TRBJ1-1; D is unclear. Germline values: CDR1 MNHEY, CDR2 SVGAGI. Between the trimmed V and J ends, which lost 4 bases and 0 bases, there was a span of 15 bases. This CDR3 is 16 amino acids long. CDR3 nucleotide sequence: TGTGCCAGCAGTTTATCCAGGACGGCCATGAACACTGAAGCTTTCTTT. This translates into CASSLSRTAMNTEAFF.

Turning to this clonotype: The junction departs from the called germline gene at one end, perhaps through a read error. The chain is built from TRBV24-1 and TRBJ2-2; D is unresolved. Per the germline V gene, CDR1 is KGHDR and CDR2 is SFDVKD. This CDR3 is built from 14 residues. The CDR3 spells CAISDLPNTGELFF. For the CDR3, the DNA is TGTGCCATCAGTGATTTGCCCAACACCGGGGAGCTGTTTTTT.

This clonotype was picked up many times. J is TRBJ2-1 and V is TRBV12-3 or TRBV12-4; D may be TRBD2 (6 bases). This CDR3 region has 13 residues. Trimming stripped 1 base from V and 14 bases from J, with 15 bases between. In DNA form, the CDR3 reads TGTGCCAGCAGTTTAGTGTCCGAGACTAGGGAGTTCTTC. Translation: CASSLVSETREFF.

In nucleotides, the CDR3 is TGTGCCAGCACTGAGGGTGGGGTACGGGAGACCCAGTACTTC. Protein: CASTEGGVRETQYF. The chain employs TRBV28 and TRBJ2-5, with TRBD2 as a possible D gene (5 bases). The CDR3 extends over 14 amino acids. Germline loops: CDR1 MDHEN, CDR2 SYDVKM. The V end was cut by 7 bases, the J end by 5 bases, with 17 bases between.

The CDR3 sequence is CASSVGSTLVTYEQYF. Written as DNA, the CDR3 is TGTGCCAGCAGCGTAGGCTCGACCCTTGTAACCTACGAGCAGTACTTC. The chain is built from TRBV9 and TRBJ2-7; unclear D gene. The V and J ends lost 0 bases and 2 bases respectively, with 15 bases between them. CDR3 size: 16 residues. In germline, CDR1 is SGDLS, CDR2 YYNGEE.

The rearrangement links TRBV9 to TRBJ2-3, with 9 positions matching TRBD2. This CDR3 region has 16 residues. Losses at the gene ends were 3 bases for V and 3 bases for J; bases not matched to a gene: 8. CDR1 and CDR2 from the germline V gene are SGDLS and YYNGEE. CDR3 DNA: TGTGCCAGCAGCGAAACCGGGACTAGCAAAACAGATACGCAGTATTTT. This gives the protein CASSETGTSKTDTQYF.

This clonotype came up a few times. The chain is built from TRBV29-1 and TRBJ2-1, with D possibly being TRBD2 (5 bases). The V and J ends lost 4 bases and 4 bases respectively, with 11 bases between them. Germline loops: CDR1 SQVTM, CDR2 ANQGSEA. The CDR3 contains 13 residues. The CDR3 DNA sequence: TGCAGCGTTGCTCGGGGTGGGTACAATGAGCAGTTCTTC. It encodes CSVARGGYNEQFF.

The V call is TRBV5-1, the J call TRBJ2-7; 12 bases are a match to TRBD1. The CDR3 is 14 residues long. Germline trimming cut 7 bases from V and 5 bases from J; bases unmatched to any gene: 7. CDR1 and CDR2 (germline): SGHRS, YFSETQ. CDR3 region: CASRPGQGAHEQYF. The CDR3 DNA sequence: TGCGCCAGCCGCCCGGGACAGGGGGCACACGAGCAGTACTTC.

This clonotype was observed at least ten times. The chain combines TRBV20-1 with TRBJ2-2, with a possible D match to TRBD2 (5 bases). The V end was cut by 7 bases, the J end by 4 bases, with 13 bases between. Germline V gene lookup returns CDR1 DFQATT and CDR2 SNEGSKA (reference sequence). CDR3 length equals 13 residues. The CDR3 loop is CSVEAPGTGELFF. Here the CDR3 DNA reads TGCAGTGTGGAGGCCCCGGGCACCGGGGAGCTGTTTTTT.

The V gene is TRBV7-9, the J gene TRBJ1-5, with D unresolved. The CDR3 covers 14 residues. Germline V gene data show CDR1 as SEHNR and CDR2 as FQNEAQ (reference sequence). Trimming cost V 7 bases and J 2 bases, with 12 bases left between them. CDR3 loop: CASTREGGNQPQHF. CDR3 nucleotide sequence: TGTGCCAGCACCAGAGAGGGTGGCAATCAGCCCCAGCATTTT.

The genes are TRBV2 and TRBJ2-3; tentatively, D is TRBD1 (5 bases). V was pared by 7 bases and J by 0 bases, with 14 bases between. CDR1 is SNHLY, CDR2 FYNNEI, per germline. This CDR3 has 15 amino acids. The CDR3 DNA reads TGTGCCAGCACCCTGACAGATTTAAGCACAGATACGCAGTATTTT. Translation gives CASTLTDLSTDTQYF.

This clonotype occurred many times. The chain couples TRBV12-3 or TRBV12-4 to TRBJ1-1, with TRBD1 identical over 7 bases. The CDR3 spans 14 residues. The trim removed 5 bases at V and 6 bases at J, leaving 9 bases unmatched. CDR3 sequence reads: CASSPQGLGPEAFF. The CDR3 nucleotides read TGTGCCAGCAGTCCACAGGGGCTTGGGCCTGAAGCTTTCTTT.

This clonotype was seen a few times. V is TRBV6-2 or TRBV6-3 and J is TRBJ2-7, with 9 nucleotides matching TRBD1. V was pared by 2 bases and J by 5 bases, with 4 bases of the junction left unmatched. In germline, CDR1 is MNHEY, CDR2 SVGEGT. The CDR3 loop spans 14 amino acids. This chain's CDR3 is CASSYGTGRHEQYF. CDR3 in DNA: TGTGCCAGCAGTTACGGGACAGGGAGACACGAGCAGTACTTC.

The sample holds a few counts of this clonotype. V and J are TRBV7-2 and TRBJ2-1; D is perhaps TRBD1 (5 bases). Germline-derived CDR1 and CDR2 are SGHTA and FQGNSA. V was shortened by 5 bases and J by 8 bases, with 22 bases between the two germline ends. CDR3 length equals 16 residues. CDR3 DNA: TGTGCCAGCAGCGACAGCAAAAAGGCAAGAACCGATGAGCAGTTCTTC. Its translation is CASSDSKKARTDEQFF.

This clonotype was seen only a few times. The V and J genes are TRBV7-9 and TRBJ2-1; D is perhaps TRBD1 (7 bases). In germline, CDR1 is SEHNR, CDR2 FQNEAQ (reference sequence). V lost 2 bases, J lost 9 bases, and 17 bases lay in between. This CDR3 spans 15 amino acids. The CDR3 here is CASSLRAGGQVEQFF. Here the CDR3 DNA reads TGTGCCAGCAGCTTAAGGGCAGGGGGGCAGGTTGAGCAGTTCTTC.

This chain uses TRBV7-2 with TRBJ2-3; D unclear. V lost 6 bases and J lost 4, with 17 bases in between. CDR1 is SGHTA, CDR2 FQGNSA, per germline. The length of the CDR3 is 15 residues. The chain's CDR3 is CASRKPRAAADTQYF. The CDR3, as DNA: TGTGCCAGCAGAAAACCTCGGGCGGCGGCAGATACGCAGTATTTT.

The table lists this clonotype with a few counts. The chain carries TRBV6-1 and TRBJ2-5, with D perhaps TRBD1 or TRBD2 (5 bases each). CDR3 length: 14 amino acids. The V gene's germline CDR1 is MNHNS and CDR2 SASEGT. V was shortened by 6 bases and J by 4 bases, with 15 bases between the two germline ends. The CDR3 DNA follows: TGTGCCAGCAGCGATTTATGGGGGAGAGAGACCCAGTACTTC. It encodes CASSDLWGRETQYF.